A single sample is the source of the 5 T cell receptor beta chains below, sequenced in a study of blood T cell repertoires in COVID-19. TCRdb keeps only in-frame clones here, not all; method: immunoSEQ multiplex PCR. The sample shows some 93,000 clones, approximately 85% of them seen only once. Material: peripheral blood. These receptor sequences come from a man between 60 and 75 years old with acute or convalescent COVID-19.

The chain carries TRBV19 and TRBJ1-5; tentatively, D is TRBD1 (5 bases). The CDR3 runs to 16 residues. From germline, CDR1 is LNHDA and CDR2 SQIVND (reference sequence). Trimming removed 7 bases at V and 3 bases at J, with 19 bases between. The CDR3 loop reads CASNFRAPSSNQPQHF. The CDR3 nucleotides are TGTGCCAGTAACTTCAGGGCACCTAGTTCCAATCAGCCCCAGCATTTT.

The J gene is TRBJ1-2, the V gene TRBV19; 7 bases match TRBD1. The CDR3 loop spans 14 amino acids. V shed 7 bases, J shed 3 bases, and the junction held 8 bases outside the gene matches. Germline V gene data show CDR1 as LNHDA and CDR2 as SQIVND (reference sequence). The CDR3 here is CASTPKQGHYGYTF. For the CDR3, the DNA is TGTGCCAGTACCCCGAAACAGGGGCACTATGGCTACACCTTC.

The rearrangement links TRBV10-1 to TRBJ2-1, with TRBD2 matching 8 bases. Germline-derived CDR1 and CDR2 are WNHNN and SYGVQD (reference sequence). This CDR3 is 14 amino acids long. V trimming: 3 bases; J trimming: 5 bases; junction bases outside the gene matches: 3. The CDR3 DNA follows: TGCGCCAGCAGTGAAAGCGGGAGACACAATGAGCAGTTCTTC. This encodes CASSESGRHNEQFF.

This chain uses TRBV3-1 (or the pseudogene TRBV3-2) with TRBJ2-7; maybe TRBD1 (5 bases). The germline gives CDR1 LGHDT, CDR2 YNNKEL (reference sequence). CDR3 length: 13 amino acids. Trimming removed 1 base at V and 7 bases at J, with 11 bases between. The CDR3 here is CASSQVQDGEQYF. In DNA, the CDR3 is TGTGCCAGCAGCCAAGTACAGGATGGGGAGCAGTACTTC.

This clone was counted once. The chain carries TRBV4-1 and TRBJ1-6, with D unresolved. This CDR3 is built from 15 residues. Germline loops: CDR1 MGHRA, CDR2 YSYEKL. The V end was cut by 0 bases, the J end by 7 bases, with 10 bases between. The CDR3 nucleotides read TGCGCCAGCAGCCAAGATAGCGTGAGAAATTCACCCCTCCACTTT. It is translated as CASSQDSVRNSPLHF.